The 18 T cell receptor beta chains below all came from one sample that was sequenced in a study of circulating tumor DNA in untreated peripheral T-cell lymphoma. Sequenced by immunoSEQ multiplex PCR; TCRdb stores in-frame clones only, minus some. The sample comprises roughly 2,400 clones, approximately 68% of which are singletons, and under 20% rests with the top ten. The specimen was tumor tissue. The receptors were gathered from a human donor with peripheral T-cell lymphoma.

The chain uses TRBV29-1 and TRBJ1-4; 8 bases line up with TRBD1. The germline CDR1 and CDR2 sequences are SQVTM and ANQGSEA. The junction had 4 bases not matched to a gene; V was cut back by 5 bases and J by 8 bases. The CDR3 is 12 residues long. CDR3 in amino acids: CSVKPGGEKLFF. The CDR3 region has the DNA TGCAGCGTTAAACCAGGGGGCGAAAAACTGTTTTTT.

The J gene is TRBJ2-5, the V gene TRBV5-1; 8 bases match TRBD2. CDR3 length: 17 residues. Unmatched junction bases numbered 9, after V lost 1 base and J lost 1 base. CDR1 SGHRS and CDR2 YFSETQ come from the germline V gene. The CDR3 spells CASSLRPGGEPQETQYF. DNA of the CDR3: TGCGCCAGCAGCTTGAGACCCGGGGGGGAGCCCCAAGAGACCCAGTACTTC.

This chain connects TRBV15 to TRBJ1-1; no firm D call. The germline V and J ends were trimmed by 0 bases and 5 bases, with 16 bases remaining between them. The CDR3 runs to 16 residues. In germline, CDR1 is LNHNV, CDR2 YYDKDF (reference sequence). In nucleotides, the CDR3 is TGTGCCACCAGCAGAGATCTGGGTTTCGACGGGACTGAAGCTTTCTTT. Its translation: CATSRDLGFDGTEAFF.

This clone was seen once. V usage is TRBV6-7 and J usage is TRBJ1-5; D is unclear. TRBV6-7 belongs to the ORF category, with a function that is uncertain. The V end was cut by 6 bases, the J end by 2 bases, with 14 bases between. This CDR3 comprises 15 residues. CDR3 nucleotide sequence: TGTGCCAGCAGAGGGTTGTCTGGGGGCAATCAGCCCCAGCATTTT. This encodes CASRGLSGGNQPQHF.

The CDR3 loop reads CAWGQGRNTQYF. As DNA, the CDR3 is TGTGCCTGGGGACAGGGTAGGAATACGCAGTATTTT. The chain recombines TRBV30 with TRBJ2-3; 8 bases fit TRBD1. The J segment lost 7 bases and the V segment lost 5 bases, leaving 5 bases of the junction unmatched. Germline CDR1 and CDR2: GTSNPN and SVGIG (reference sequence). CDR3 length equals 12 residues.

The chain links TRBV11-3 to TRBJ2-1, with TRBD2 matching 15 bases. Germline values: CDR1 SGHNT, CDR2 YENEEA. The CDR3 has 19 residues. Trimming removed 3 bases from V and 4 bases from J; junction bases left unmatched: 10. The CDR3 region has the DNA TGTGCCAGCAGCTTCGGGACTAGCGGGAGGAGTGGTATTTACAATGAGCAGTTCTTC. It is translated as CASSFGTSGRSGIYNEQFF.

This clone has only one observation. This chain joins TRBV19 and TRBJ1-1; TRBD1 is a possible D gene (5 bases). Germline values: CDR1 LNHDA, CDR2 SQIVND (reference sequence). The CDR3 length is 16 residues. V was pared by 4 bases and J by 6 bases, with 21 bases between. The CDR3 nucleotides read TGTGCCAGTAGTAGAGCGACCCTCCAGGGACTACCTGAAGCTTTCTTT. Its translation: CASSRATLQGLPEAFF. Full variable domain (remainder filled in from reference TRBV19 and TRBJ1-1): DGGITQSPKYLFRKEGQNVTLSCEQNLNHDAMYWYRQDPGQGLRLIYYSQIVNDFQKGDIAEGYSVSREKKESFPLTVTSAQKNPTAFYLCASSRATLQGLPEAFFGQGTRLTVV.

V is TRBV5-1 and J is TRBJ1-2, with TRBD1 matching 8 bases. Per the germline V gene, CDR1 is SGHRS and CDR2 is YFSETQ. There are 14 residues in the CDR3. J was trimmed by 4 bases and V by 7 bases; bases with no gene match: 9. The CDR3 DNA reads as TGCGCCAGCCGTGGACAGGGAGGGGGCTATGGCTACACCTTC. Amino acids: CASRGQGGGYGYTF.

This clone qualifies as large. This rearrangement joins TRBV11-3 to TRBJ1-1, with D unresolved. The CDR3 runs 14 residues. Per the germline V gene, CDR1 is SGHNT and CDR2 is YENEEA. The V gene lost 5 bases and the J gene lost 1 base, with 11 bases spanning the gap. The CDR3 coding sequence is TGTGCCAGCAGCCAACCTCTTGGGAACACTGAAGCTTTCTTT. Protein product: CASSQPLGNTEAFF.

This chain connects TRBV15 to TRBJ2-1, with TRBD2 identical over 7 bases. The V gene end was trimmed by 1 base and the J gene end by 8 bases; junction bases not matched to a gene: 8. This CDR3 is built from 15 residues. Germline V CDR1 and CDR2: LNHNV, YYDKDF (reference sequence). DNA for the CDR3: TGTGCCACCAGCAGAGCCCTCGGGGGGACTGATGAGCAGTTCTTC. Its translation: CATSRALGGTDEQFF.

With respect to this clone: A read error may account for a junction end that differs from germline. V gene TRBV12-5 combines with J gene TRBJ1-1; D is undetermined. CDR1 and CDR2 (germline): LGHNT, FRNRAP. The CDR3 has 13 residues. CDR3 amino acids: CASGLRENTEAFF. The CDR3 bases are TGTGCTAGTGGTTTGCGAGAGAACACTGAAGCTTTTTTT.

The gene calls are TRBV19 and TRBJ2-1; D possibly corresponds to TRBD2 (5 bases). V lost 3 bases and J 9 bases, leaving 12 bases between the germline ends. The V gene's germline CDR1 is LNHDA and CDR2 SQIVND (reference sequence). The CDR3 extends over 13 amino acids. The CDR3, as DNA: TGTGCCAGTAGTATGGAGGTCAGCAGTGAGCAGTTCTTC. Its protein product is CASSMEVSSEQFF.

The chain links TRBV5-1 to TRBJ1-1, with D possibly being TRBD1 (5 bases). This CDR3 spans 14 amino acids. CDR1 SGHRS and CDR2 YFSETQ come from the germline V gene. Trimming removed 1 base from V and 1 base from J, with 8 bases in between. The CDR3: CASSLWGENTEAFF. CDR3 bases: TGCGCCAGCAGCTTGTGGGGGGAGAACACTGAAGCTTTCTTT.

By sample share, this clone is medium-sized (0.01 to 0.1%). The chain has TRBV11-3 and TRBJ2-1; TRBD2 aligns across 7 bases. Germline V gives CDR1 SGHNT, CDR2 YENEEA. J gave up 1 base and V 3 bases, and 9 bases lay outside the gene matches. The CDR3 runs 17 residues. The CDR3 reads CASSLRTGGGSYNEQFF. The CDR3 DNA reads TGTGCCAGCAGCTTGCGCACGGGAGGTGGTTCCTACAATGAGCAGTTCTTC.

The chain links TRBV6-8 to TRBJ2-7; TRBD1 is a possible D gene (5 bases). The CDR3 has 14 amino acids. V dropped 6 bases and J dropped 0 bases, with 12 bases sitting between them. Per the germline V gene, CDR1 is MNHGY and CDR2 is SAAAGT. This chain's CDR3 is CASRTTASSYEQYV. DNA for the CDR3: TGTGCCAGCAGAACGACAGCGAGCTCCTACGAGCAGTACGTC.

The chain uses TRBV6-8 and TRBJ2-1; 12 bases are shared with TRBD2. V lost 5 bases, J lost 4 bases, and 3 bases stayed unmatched. This CDR3 is built from 15 residues. Per the germline V gene, CDR1 is MNHGY and CDR2 is SAAAGT. The CDR3 bases are TGTGCCAGCAGTCGCCTAGCGGGAGGGTACAATGAGCAGTTCTTC. Its protein product is CASSRLAGGYNEQFF.

Judged by abundance, this clone is large. The chain recombines TRBV6-8 with TRBJ2-1; TRBD2 matches at 8 bases. CDR3 length: 16 residues. CDR1 is MNHGY, CDR2 SAAAGT, per germline. The J segment lost 6 bases and the V segment lost 4 bases, leaving 11 bases of the junction unmatched. This CDR3 is CASSSPPSGGFNEQFF. CDR3 bases: TGTGCCAGCAGTTCTCCCCCCAGCGGGGGATTCAATGAGCAGTTCTTC.

This chain joins TRBV18 and TRBJ1-4; 7 nucleotides line up with TRBD1. With 8 bases clipped from V and 3 bases from J, the junction kept 12 bases outside the gene matches. The CDR3 runs to 16 residues. Germline loops: CDR1 KGHSH, CDR2 LQKENI. CDR3 nucleotide sequence: TGTGCCAGCCGTCGGGACAGCCCGAGGCCTAATGAAAAACTGTTTTTT. Amino acids: CASRRDSPRPNEKLFF.